This T cell receptor (beta chain) was sequenced during a study of T cell repertoires in cytomegalovirus infection. Study-wide findings and caveats: Individuals carrying CMV plus the relevant HLA were identified by cumulative frequency of public TCR beta families. CMV-specific HLA-C-restricted TCR beta clonotypes dominated the ex vivo response.

This clonotype has a count of ten or more. Its matching antigen is unknown. V was shortened by 0 bases and J by 5 bases, with 15 bases between the two germline ends. This CDR3 is built from 16 residues. Germline CDR1 is MNHEY and CDR2 is SVGAGI. TCRdb re-called the reads through MiXCR, storing one row per CDR3 protein. The top ten hold approximately 2.4% of the sample, which has hundreds of thousands of distinct CDR3 sequences, about 9.2% seen once. This chain uses TRBV6-5 with TRBJ2-3; perhaps TRBD2 as D (7 bases). Sequenced input: PBMCs. The clonotype was recovered from a human donor in good health (CMV status not recorded). Some clones in this sample may be carry-over from other donors' samples. CDR3 sequence: CASSYSVGGGQDTQYF. For the CDR3, the DNA is TGTGCCAGCAGTTACTCGGTGGGGGGGGGGCAAGATACGCAGTATTTT.